What follows is one T cell receptor beta chain and its context. This clonotype was seen at least ten times. What this receptor recognizes is not known. It has no much larger one-base neighbor in the sample; base qualities were not kept. This sample is part of a study of identical twins (dated by TCRdb to 2015 to 2016). For context, the study as a whole: TCR alpha and beta repertoires from monozygotic twins, unrelated adults of various ages and cord blood were deep-sequenced to test whether fetal clonotypes persist. To rule out contamination, the twin experiments were replicated at different times with different library preparation protocols. What the study reported, not specific to this receptor: The excess sharing between twins in beta out-of-frame sequences was weaker because fewer shared sequences reduced the signal-to-noise ratio. Zero-insertion analyses could be partly confounded by invariant T cells such as MAIT and iNKT, although diverse VJ usage argued against such confounding for most clonotypes. Abundant cord blood beta clonotypes had fewer insertions, young adult naive repertoires showed a similar but weaker trend, and memory repertoires showed no such trend. Because the same donors could not be followed over many years, the conclusions depended on cross-sectional statistical analysis. Recombination models systematically underestimated out-of-frame TCR alpha sharing in monozygotic twins but agreed with sharing between unrelated individuals. Out-of-frame TCR alpha sequences shared between twins showed an excess of low generation-probability sequences compared with coincidental sharing between unrelated individuals.

Only healthy Caucasian donors were included. Three pairs of female monozygotic twins, all aged 18 to 29 years, made up the twin cohort. Peripheral blood mononuclear cells were used as the source from which RNA for TCR libraries was isolated. Libraries were built with 5' RACE. The instrument was an Illumina HiSeq 2000. Template switching added a universal primer binding site, and the final cDNA carried a unique molecular identifier that allowed TCR cDNA molecules to be counted accurately. Specific primers in the conserved constant-segment region were used to synthesize first-strand cDNA for the TCR alpha and beta chains. To control for contamination, every cDNA library was double barcoded, receiving both a SMART-Mk sample barcode and Illumina barcodes. Two successive PCR steps introduced TruSeq adapter sequences along with Illumina sample barcodes. The TCR alpha and beta cDNA libraries were sequenced on the Illumina HiSeq platform using custom primers. The authors processed their data as follows. MiGEC processed the raw reads to extract unique molecular identifiers, while MiXCR was used to determine the CDR3 positions. Recombination models were inferred per individual with the repgenHMM and IGoR tools using an EM algorithm. The tcR package in R was used for shared clonotype analysis, with sharing normalized by the product of cloneset sizes. To study raw recombination without the effects of thymic and clonal selection, out-of-frame nonproductive sequences were analyzed. The raw public data were reprocessed by TCRdb itself: fastp quality trimming at Q25, MiXCR clonotype calling, in-frame beta chains only. One record per CDR3 amino acid sequence lists the most common genes and DNA. The V and J calls and clone size come from TCRdb's table, not from the authors' own analysis. The sample table shows about 660,000 distinct CDR3 sequences, and 8.5% to 9.5% are seen once. Around 0.98% of the sample is in the top ten clones.

The sample was also reused in another study, on yellow fever vaccine responses in identical twins. In that second paper, the authors write: According to the authors, the vaccine-induced T cell response in identical twins seemed to be partly convergent and partly specific to each individual. In the study, vaccine-responding T cell clones were precisely tracked in identical twins.

The sequenced sample consisted of PBMCs. This clonotype was sampled from a woman aged 18-29 years in good health.

CDR3 sequence: CASLRDFQETQYF. The bases read TGTGCCAGCCTGCGAGATTTCCAAGAGACCCAGTACTTC. The chain links TRBV12-3 or TRBV12-4 with TRBJ2-5; the D gene remains uncertain. V is clipped by 8 bases and J by 1 base, and the sequence between their germline boundaries is 11 bases long. From cysteine to phenylalanine, the CDR3 is 13 amino acids long. Only the CDR3 DNA is retained, 39 bases long and in frame from the first base.